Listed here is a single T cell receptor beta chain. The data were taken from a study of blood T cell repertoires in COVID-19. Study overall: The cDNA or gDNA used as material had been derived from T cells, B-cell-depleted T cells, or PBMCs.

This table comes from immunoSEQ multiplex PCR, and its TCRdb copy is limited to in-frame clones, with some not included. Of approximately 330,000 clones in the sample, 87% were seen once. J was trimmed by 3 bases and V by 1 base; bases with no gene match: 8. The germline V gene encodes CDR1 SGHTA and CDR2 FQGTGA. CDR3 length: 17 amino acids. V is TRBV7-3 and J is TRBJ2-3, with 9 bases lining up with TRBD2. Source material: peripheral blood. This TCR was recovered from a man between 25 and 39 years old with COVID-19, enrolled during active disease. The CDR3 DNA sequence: TGTGCCAGCAGCTTAATGGGGACTAGCCTCGGGACAGATACGCAGTATTTT. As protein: CASSLMGTSLGTDTQYF. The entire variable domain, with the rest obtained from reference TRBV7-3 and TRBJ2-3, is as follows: GAGVSQTPSNKVTEKGKYVELRCDPISGHTALYWYRQSLGQGPEFLIYFQGTGAADDSGLPNDRFFAVRPEGSVSTLKIQRTERGDSAVYLCASSLMGTSLGTDTQYFGPGTRLTVL.